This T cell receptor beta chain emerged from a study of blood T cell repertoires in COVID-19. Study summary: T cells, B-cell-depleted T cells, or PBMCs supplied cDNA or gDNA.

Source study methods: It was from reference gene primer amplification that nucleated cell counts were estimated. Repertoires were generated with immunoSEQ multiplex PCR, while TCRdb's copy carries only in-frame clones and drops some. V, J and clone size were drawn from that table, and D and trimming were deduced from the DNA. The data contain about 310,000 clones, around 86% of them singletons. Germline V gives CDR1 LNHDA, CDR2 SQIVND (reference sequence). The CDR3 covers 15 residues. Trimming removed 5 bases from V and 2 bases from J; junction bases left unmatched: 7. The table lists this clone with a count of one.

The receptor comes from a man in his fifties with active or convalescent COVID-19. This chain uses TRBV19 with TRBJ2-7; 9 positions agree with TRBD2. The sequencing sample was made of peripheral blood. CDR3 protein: CASSGAGGPAYEQYF. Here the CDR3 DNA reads TGTGCCAGTAGTGGAGCGGGAGGCCCGGCCTACGAGCAGTACTTC. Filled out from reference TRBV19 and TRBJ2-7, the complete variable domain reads DGGITQSPKYLFRKEGQNVTLSCEQNLNHDAMYWYRQDPGQGLRLIYYSQIVNDFQKGDIAEGYSVSREKKESFPLTVTSAQKNPTAFYLCASSGAGGPAYEQYFGPGTRLTVT.